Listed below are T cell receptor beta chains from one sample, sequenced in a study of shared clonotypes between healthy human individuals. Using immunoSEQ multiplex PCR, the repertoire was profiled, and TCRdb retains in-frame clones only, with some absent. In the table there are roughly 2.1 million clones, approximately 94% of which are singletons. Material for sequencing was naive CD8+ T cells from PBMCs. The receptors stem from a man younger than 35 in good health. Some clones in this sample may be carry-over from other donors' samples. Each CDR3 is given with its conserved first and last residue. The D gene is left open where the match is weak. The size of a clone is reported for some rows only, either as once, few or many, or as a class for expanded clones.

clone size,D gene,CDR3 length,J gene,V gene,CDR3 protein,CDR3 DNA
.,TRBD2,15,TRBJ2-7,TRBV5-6,CASSYGLAGRYEQYF,TGTGCCAGCAGCTATGGACTAGCGGGACGTTACGAGCAGTACTTC
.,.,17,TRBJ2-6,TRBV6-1,CASSASGTLVGANVLTF,TGTGCCAGCAGTGCGTCCGGGACTCTTGTTGGGGCCAACGTCCTGACTTTC
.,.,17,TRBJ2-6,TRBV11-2,CAIPGTGLAGGANVLTF,TGTGCCATCCCGGGGACAGGACTAGCCGGCGGGGCCAACGTCCTGACTTTC
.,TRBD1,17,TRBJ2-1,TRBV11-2,CASSPGGGTGPHNEQFF,TGTGCCAGCAGCCCAGGGGGGGGGACAGGGCCCCACAATGAGCAGTTCTTC
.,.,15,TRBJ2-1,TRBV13,CASSSRLGSYNEQFF,TGTGCCAGCAGCTCTAGACTGGGTTCCTACAATGAGCAGTTCTTC
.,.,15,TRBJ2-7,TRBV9,CASSVTATGIYEQYF,TGTGCCAGCAGCGTAACCGCCACAGGGATCTACGAGCAGTACTTC
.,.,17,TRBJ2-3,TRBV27,CASSLLRTWETTDTQYF,TGTGCCAGCAGTTTGCTTCGGACATGGGAGACCACAGATACGCAGTATTTT
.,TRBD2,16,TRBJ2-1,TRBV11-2,CASSFLRAGGNNEQFF,TGTGCCAGCAGCTTCCTTCGGGCGGGAGGTAACAATGAGCAGTTCTTC
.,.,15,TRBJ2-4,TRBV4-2,CASSQDLGWGNIQYF,TGTGCCAGCAGCCAAGATTTAGGCTGGGGAAACATTCAGTACTTC
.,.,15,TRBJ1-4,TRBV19,CASSITGATNEKLFF,TGTGCCAGTAGTATCACAGGTGCAACTAATGAAAAACTGTTTTTT
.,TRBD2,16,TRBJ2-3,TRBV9,CASSPGLAGDTDTQYF,TGTGCCAGCAGCCCAGGACTAGCGGGTGACACAGATACGCAGTATTTT
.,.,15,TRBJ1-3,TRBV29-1,CSVTPWSGAEDTIYF,TGCAGCGTAACGCCTTGGAGCGGGGCGGAGGACACCATATATTTT
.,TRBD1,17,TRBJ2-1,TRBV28,CASSFYGQDEAYNEQFF,TGTGCCAGCAGTTTTTATGGACAGGACGAAGCCTACAATGAGCAGTTCTTC
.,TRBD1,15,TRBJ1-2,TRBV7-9,CASSGRDSPNYGYTF,TGTGCCAGCAGCGGGCGGGACAGCCCTAACTATGGCTACACCTTC
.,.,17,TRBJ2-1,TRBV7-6,CASSSPGGSSSYNEQFF,TGTGCCAGCAGCTCCCCGGGCGGATCAAGCTCCTACAATGAGCAGTTCTTC
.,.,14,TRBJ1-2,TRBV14,CASSQRGTIYGYTF,TGTGCCAGCAGCCAACGGGGGACTATTTATGGCTACACCTTC
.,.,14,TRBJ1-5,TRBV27,CASSLSRGDQPQHF,TGTGCCAGCAGTTTATCTCGGGGAGATCAGCCCCAGCATTTT
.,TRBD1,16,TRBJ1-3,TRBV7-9,CASSSRDRGNGNTIYF,TGTGCCAGCAGCTCGCGGGACAGGGGCAATGGAAACACCATATATTTT
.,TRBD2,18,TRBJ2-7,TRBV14,CASSQPYYGTSGRVRQYF,TGTGCCAGCAGCCAACCATACTATGGGACTAGCGGGAGGGTGAGGCAGTACTTC
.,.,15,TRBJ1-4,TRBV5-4,CASSLIPTSGEKLFF,TGTGCCAGCAGCTTGATTCCGACCTCGGGTGAAAAACTGTTTTTT
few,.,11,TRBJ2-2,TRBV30,CAWRLTGELFF,TGTGCCTGGAGGCTAACCGGGGAGCTGTTTTTT
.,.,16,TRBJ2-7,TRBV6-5,CASSFSPGPQGYEQYF,TGTGCCAGCAGTTTCTCCCCGGGCCCCCAAGGCTACGAGCAGTACTTC
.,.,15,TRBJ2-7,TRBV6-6,CASSYNLGESWEQYF,TGTGCCAGCAGTTACAACTTAGGGGAATCGTGGGAGCAGTACTTC
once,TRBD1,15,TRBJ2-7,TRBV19,CASREKTGEFYEQYF,TGTGCCAGTAGAGAAAAGACAGGGGAATTCTACGAGCAGTACTTC
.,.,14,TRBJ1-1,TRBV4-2,CASSHWTANTEAFF,TGTGCCAGCAGCCATTGGACGGCCAACACTGAAGCTTTCTTT